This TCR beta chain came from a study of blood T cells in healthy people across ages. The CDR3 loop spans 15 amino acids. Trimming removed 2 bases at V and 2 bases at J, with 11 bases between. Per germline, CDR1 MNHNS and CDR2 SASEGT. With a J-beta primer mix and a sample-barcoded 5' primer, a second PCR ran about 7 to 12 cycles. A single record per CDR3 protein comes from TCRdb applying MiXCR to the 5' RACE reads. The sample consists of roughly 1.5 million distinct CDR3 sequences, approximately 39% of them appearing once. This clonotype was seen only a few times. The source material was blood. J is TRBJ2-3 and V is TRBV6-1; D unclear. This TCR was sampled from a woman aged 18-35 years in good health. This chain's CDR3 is CASSETYLYTDTQYF. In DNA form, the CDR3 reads TGTGCCAGCAGTGAAACCTACTTATACACAGATACGCAGTATTTT.